The T cell receptor beta chain under discussion was sequenced for a study of T-cell reconstitution after alpha-beta-depleted transplantation in children. This clonotype was detected only a few times. Its antigen is not known. This CDR3 region has 17 residues. Germline values: CDR1 SGHRS, CDR2 YFSETQ. Trimming at V came to 0 bases and at J to 4 bases, leaving 8 bases not matched to a gene. Study-wide results and caveats: Several hundred rapidly expanded clones from non-depleted graft cells reportedly supplied alpha-beta T cells about two months post-transplant.

Construction of the TCRbeta library involved unique molecular identifiers. TCRdb re-called the PCR reads through MiXCR, storing one row per CDR3 protein. The sample carries fewer than 550,000 distinct CDR3 sequences, over 9.5% recorded once. This clonotype was sampled from a female patient aged 2 to 10 who had a stem cell transplant for aplastic anemia, so the T cells may come from the graft donor. The sample consisted of PBMCs, mostly from graft donor cells, taken 180 days after TCRalphabeta/CD19-depleted stem cell transplant. V is TRBV5-1 and J is TRBJ2-3; 10 bases agree with TRBD2. In nucleotides, the CDR3 is TGCGCCAGCAGCTTGGGACTAAAGACTAGCGGGCCAGATACGCAGTATTTT. Protein product: CASSLGLKTSGPDTQYF.